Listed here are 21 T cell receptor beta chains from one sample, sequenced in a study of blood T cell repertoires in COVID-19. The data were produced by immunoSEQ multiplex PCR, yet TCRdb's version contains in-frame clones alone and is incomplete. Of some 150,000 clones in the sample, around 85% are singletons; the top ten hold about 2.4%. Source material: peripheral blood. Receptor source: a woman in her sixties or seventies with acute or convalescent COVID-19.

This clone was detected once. CDR3 nucleotides: TGTGCCAGTAGCTCTCTGGACAGGAAGACTTATGGCTACACCTTC. Protein: CASSSLDRKTYGYTF. The rearrangement uses TRBV19 and TRBJ1-2, with 7 positions matching TRBD1. Germline V gene data show CDR1 as LNHDA and CDR2 as SQIVND (reference sequence). The CDR3 is 15 amino acids. The trim removed 6 bases at V and 5 bases at J, leaving 12 bases unmatched.

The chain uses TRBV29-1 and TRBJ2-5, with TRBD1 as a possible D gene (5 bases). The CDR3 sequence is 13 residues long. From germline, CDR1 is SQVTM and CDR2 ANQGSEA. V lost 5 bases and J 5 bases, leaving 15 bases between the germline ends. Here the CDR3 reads CSVLQALGETQYF. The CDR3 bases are TGCAGCGTTTTACAGGCCCTGGGGGAGACCCAGTACTTC.

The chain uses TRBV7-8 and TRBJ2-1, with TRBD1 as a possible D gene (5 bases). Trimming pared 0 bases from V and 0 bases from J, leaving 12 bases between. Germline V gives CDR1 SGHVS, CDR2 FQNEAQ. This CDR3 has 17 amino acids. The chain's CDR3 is CASSLAQGASSYNEQFF. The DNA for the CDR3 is TGTGCCAGCAGCTTAGCGCAAGGGGCAAGCTCCTACAATGAGCAGTTCTTC.

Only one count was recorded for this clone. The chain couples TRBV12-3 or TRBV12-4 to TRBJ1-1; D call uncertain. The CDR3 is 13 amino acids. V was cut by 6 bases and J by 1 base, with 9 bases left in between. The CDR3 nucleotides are TGTGCCAGCAGACTTCAGGAGAACACTGAAGCTTTCTTT. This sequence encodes CASRLQENTEAFF.

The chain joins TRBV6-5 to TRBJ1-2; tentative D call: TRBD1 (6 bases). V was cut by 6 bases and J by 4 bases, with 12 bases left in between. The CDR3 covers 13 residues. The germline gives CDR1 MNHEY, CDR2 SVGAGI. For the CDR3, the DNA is TGTGCCAGCAGGGCAGGGGCCCCCTATGGCTACACCTTC. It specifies CASRAGAPYGYTF.

CDR3 in DNA: TGTGCCAGCAGCCCCGGGACAGGGGCCTCCTTCGAAAAACTGTTTTTT. It translates to CASSPGTGASFEKLFF. V gene TRBV7-9 combines with J gene TRBJ1-4; 10 bases match TRBD1. The germline V gene has CDR1 SEHNR and CDR2 FQNEAQ (reference sequence). V lost 5 bases and J lost 8; bases outside the gene matches: 11. The CDR3 covers 16 residues. The full variable domain, in which reference TRBV7-9 and TRBJ1-4 provide the parts outside the CDR3, is DTGVSQNPRHKITKRGQNVTFRCDPISEHNRLYWYRQTLGQGPEFLTYFQNEAQLEKSRLLSDRFSAERPKGSFSTLEIQRTEQGDSAMYLCASSPGTGASFEKLFFGSGTQLSVL.

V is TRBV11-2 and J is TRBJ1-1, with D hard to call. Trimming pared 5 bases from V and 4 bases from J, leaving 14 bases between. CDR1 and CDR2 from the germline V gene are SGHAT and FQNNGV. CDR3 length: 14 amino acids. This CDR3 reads CASSTVRVGTEAFF. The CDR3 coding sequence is TGTGCCAGCAGCACAGTTCGTGTGGGCACTGAAGCTTTCTTT.

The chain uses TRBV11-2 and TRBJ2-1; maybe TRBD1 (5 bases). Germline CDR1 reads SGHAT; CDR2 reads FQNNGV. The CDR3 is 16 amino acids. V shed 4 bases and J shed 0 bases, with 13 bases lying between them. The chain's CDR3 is CASSSWGASSYNEQFF. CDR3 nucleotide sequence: TGTGCCAGCAGCTCCTGGGGCGCCAGCTCCTACAATGAGCAGTTCTTC.

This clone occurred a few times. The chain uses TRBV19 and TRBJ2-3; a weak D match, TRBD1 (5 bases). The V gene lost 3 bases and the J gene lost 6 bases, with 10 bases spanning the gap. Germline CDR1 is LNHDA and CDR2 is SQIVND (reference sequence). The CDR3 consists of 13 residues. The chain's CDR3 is CASSIGRADTQYF. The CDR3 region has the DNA TGTGCCAGTAGTATCGGCAGGGCCGATACGCAGTATTTT.

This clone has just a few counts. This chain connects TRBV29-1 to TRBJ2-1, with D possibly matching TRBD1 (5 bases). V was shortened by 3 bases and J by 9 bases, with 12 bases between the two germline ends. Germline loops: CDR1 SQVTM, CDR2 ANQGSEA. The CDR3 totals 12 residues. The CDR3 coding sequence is TGCAGCGTTGATCAAGGGGCTGGTGAGCAGTTCTTC. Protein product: CSVDQGAGEQFF.

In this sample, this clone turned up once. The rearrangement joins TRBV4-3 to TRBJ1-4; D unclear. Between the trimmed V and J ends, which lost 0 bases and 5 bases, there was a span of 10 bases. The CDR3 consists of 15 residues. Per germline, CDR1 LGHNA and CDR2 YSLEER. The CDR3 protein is CASSQEGSRNEKLFF. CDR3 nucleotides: TGCGCCAGCAGCCAAGAGGGCAGCCGAAATGAAAAACTGTTTTTT.

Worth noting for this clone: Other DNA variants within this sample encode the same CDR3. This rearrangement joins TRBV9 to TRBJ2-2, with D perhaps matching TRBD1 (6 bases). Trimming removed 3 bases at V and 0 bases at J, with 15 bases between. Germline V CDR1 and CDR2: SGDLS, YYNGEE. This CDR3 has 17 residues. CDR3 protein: CASSAPGTTANTGELFF. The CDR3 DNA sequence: TGTGCCAGCAGCGCGCCCGGGACAACCGCGAACACCGGGGAGCTGTTTTTT.

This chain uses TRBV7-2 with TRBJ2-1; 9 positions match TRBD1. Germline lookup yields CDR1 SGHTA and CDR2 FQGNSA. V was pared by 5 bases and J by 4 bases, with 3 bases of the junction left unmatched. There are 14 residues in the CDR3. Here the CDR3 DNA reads TGTGCCAGCAGCCCGGACAGGGGATACAATGAGCAGTTCTTC. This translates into CASSPDRGYNEQFF.

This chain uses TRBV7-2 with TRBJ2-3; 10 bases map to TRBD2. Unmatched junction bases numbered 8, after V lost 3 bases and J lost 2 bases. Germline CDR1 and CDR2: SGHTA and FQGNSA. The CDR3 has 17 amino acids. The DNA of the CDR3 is TGTGCCAGCAGCTTCGGAACTAGCGGGACCTACACAGATACGCAGTATTTT. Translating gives CASSFGTSGTYTDTQYF.

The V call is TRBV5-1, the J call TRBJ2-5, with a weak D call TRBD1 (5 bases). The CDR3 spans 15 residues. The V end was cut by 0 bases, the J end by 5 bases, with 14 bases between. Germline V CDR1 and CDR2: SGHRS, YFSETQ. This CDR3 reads CASSLVGAVSETQYF. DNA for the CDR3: TGCGCCAGCAGCTTGGTAGGGGCGGTATCTGAGACCCAGTACTTC. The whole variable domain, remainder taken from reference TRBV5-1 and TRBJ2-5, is KAGVTQTPRYLIKTRGQQVTLSCSPISGHRSVSWYQQTPGQGLQFLFEYFSETQRNKGNFPGRFSGRQFSNSRSEMNVSTLELGDSALYLCASSLVGAVSETQYFGPGTRLLVL.

In DNA form, the CDR3 reads TGCGCCAGCAGCCAGGACACCAACTATGGCTACACCTTC. Translated: CASSQDTNYGYTF. The chain carries TRBV5-1 and TRBJ1-2; possible D gene TRBD1, 5 bases. Between the trimmed V and J ends, which lost 4 bases and 2 bases, there was a span of 9 bases. This CDR3 contains 13 residues. CDR1 and CDR2 (germline): SGHRS, YFSETQ.

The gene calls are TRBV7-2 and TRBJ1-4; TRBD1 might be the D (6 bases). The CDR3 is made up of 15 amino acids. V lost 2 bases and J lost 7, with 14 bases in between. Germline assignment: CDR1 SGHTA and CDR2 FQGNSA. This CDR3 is CASSLSQGGGEKLFF. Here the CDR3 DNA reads TGTGCCAGCAGCTTATCCCAGGGAGGGGGTGAAAAACTGTTTTTT.

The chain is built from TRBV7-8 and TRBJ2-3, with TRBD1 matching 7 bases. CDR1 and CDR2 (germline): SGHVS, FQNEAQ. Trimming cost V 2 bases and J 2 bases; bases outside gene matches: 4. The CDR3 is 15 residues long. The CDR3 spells CASSLRDRNTDTQYF. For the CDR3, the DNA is TGTGCCAGCAGCTTACGGGACAGAAACACAGATACGCAGTATTTT.

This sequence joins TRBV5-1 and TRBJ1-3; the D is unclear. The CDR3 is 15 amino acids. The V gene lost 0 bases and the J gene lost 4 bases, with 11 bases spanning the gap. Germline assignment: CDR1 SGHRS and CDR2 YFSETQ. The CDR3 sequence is CASSLAAGYGNTIYF. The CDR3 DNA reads TGCGCCAGCAGCTTGGCGGCAGGCTACGGAAACACCATATATTTT.

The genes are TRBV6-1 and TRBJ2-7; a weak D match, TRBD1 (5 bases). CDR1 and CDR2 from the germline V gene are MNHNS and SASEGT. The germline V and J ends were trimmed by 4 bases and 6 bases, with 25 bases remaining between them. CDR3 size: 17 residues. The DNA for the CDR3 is TGTGCCAGCAGTGGGTACCGCAGGGTCGGCCAATCGTTCGAGCAGTACTTC. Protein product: CASSGYRRVGQSFEQYF.

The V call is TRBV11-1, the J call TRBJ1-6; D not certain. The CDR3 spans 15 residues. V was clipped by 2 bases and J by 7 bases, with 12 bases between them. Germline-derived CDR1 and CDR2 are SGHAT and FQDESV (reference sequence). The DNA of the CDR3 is TGTGCCAGCAGCTTAAGGCCAGGAAGAAATTCACCCCTCCACTTT. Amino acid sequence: CASSLRPGRNSPLHF.